The 16 T cell receptor beta chains reported below all come from one sample, sequenced in a study of shared clonotypes between healthy human individuals (dated by TCRdb to between 2020 and 2021). CD8 naive samples consisted of CD45RO-negative cells that were positively selected for CCR7, yielding a CD45RA+CCR7+ population without TemRA cells. To prepare the library, the immunoSEQ multiplex PCR assay was applied. TCRdb took over this immuneACCESS table, retaining in-frame rearrangements with V and J assigned. Such tables are incomplete; in checked studies, under half of the missing clones stem from an unresolved V gene, and the remainder is unexplained. For this sample the table gives about 2.1 million clones, of which around 93% were detected only once. In total, the top ten clones hold 1.5% to 2% of the sample. The sample comprised naive CD8+ T cells from PBMCs. The meaning of the sample's cell subset or site label: CD45RA+CCR7+. All receptors come from a man younger than 35 in good health. Some clones in this sample may be carry-over from other donors' samples.

The chain has TRBV7-9 and TRBJ2-7; D is unclear. This CDR3 has 14 residues. Germline CDR1 reads SEHNR; CDR2 reads FQNEAQ (reference sequence). Trimming cost V 5 bases and J 5 bases, with 16 bases left between them. DNA of the CDR3: TGTGCCAGCAGCCCCTTCGCGCCCCCGGACGAGCAGTACTTC. This translates into CASSPFAPPDEQYF.

As concerns this clone: Within the sample, other DNA sequences also encode this same CDR3. This chain connects TRBV9 to TRBJ1-2; no definite D call. Germline V lookup: CDR1 SGDLS, CDR2 YYNGEE. The CDR3 is made up of 12 amino acids. V was cut by 0 bases and J by 4 bases, with 4 bases left in between. CDR3 nucleotides: TGTGCCAGCAGCGTAGGTAGCTATGGCTACACCTTC. Translated: CASSVGSYGYTF.

The CDR3 DNA reads TGTGCCAGCAGAGAAAAAGCGGTGATCACAGATACGCAGTATTTT. Residues: CASREKAVITDTQYF. V gene TRBV6-5 combines with J gene TRBJ2-3, with a tentative D call TRBD2 (5 bases). The V gene lost 6 bases and the J gene lost 2 bases, with 15 bases spanning the gap. This CDR3 region has 15 residues. From germline, CDR1 is MNHEY and CDR2 SVGAGI.

This chain links TRBV28 with TRBJ1-5; D gene unclear. The CDR3 is 14 amino acids. Looked up from germline, CDR1 is MDHEN and CDR2 is SYDVKM. The ends were cut back, 3 bases at V and 3 bases at J, with 9 bases in the middle. The CDR3, as DNA: TGTGCCAGCAGTTTCACGGGCTACAATCAGCCCCAGCATTTT. Its protein is CASSFTGYNQPQHF.

This chain uses TRBV23-1 with TRBJ2-7; 7 nucleotides agree with TRBD2. TRBV23-1 is noted as an ORF with a role that remains uncertain. Germline trimming cut 2 bases from V and 0 bases from J; bases unmatched to any gene: 13. CDR3 size: 18 residues. The DNA of the CDR3 is TGCGCCAGCAGTCAAAGTGTTGCGGGGGACGGACTCTCCTACGAGCAGTACTTC. Its translation: CASSQSVAGDGLSYEQYF.

The CDR3 DNA reads as TGTGCCAGCAGCTCTAGCGGGAACCCCCTCTACGAGCAGTACTTC. Protein: CASSSSGNPLYEQYF. V is TRBV7-2 and J is TRBJ2-7, with 9 bases fitting TRBD2. The J segment lost 3 bases and the V segment lost 4 bases, leaving 7 bases of the junction unmatched. The CDR3 runs 15 residues. Germline V gene lookup returns CDR1 SGHTA and CDR2 FQGNSA.

The chain's CDR3 is CASSLWGLTADTQYF. The CDR3 bases are TGTGCCAGCAGTTTATGGGGGTTGACGGCAGATACGCAGTATTTT. This chain uses TRBV28 with TRBJ2-3; D remains ambiguous. Germline V CDR1 and CDR2: MDHEN, SYDVKM. This CDR3 spans 15 amino acids. V was trimmed by 0 bases and J by 4 bases, leaving 11 bases between them.

The chain employs TRBV7-9 and TRBJ1-1; perhaps TRBD1 as D (5 bases). Germline V gene sequence: CDR1 SEHNR, CDR2 FQNEAQ (reference sequence). Trimming shortened V by 6 bases and J by 11 bases, and 19 bases separated the two germline ends. The CDR3 is made up of 13 amino acids. CDR3 loop: CASRLGASWEAFF. The CDR3 nucleotides are TGTGCCAGCAGGCTAGGGGCGAGTTGGGAGGCTTTCTTT.

This chain uses TRBV4-3 with TRBJ2-5; the match to TRBD2 covers 7 bases. From germline, CDR1 is LGHNA and CDR2 YSLEER. This CDR3 has 17 residues. V was pared by 3 bases and J by 4 bases, with 14 bases of the junction left unmatched. CDR3 sequence: CASSQAYSGGRGETQYF. In DNA form, the CDR3 reads TGCGCCAGCAGCCAGGCTTATAGCGGAGGGAGGGGAGAGACCCAGTACTTC.

This chain uses TRBV7-2 with TRBJ2-4; weak D call: TRBD2 (6 bases). CDR1 is SGHTA and CDR2 is FQGNSA in the germline V gene. The CDR3 has 11 residues. The germline V and J ends were trimmed by 9 bases and 8 bases, with 11 bases remaining between them. CDR3 DNA sequence: TGTGCCAGTCGGAGGGAGGACATTCAGTACTTC. The encoded protein is CASRREDIQYF. The whole variable domain, remainder taken from reference TRBV7-2 and TRBJ2-4, is GAGVSQSPSNKVTEKGKDVELRCDPISGHTALYWYRQSLGQGLEFLIYFQGNSAPDKSGLPSDRFSAERTGGSVSTLTIQRTQQEDSAVYLCASRREDIQYFGAGTRLSVL.

This chain connects TRBV7-6 to TRBJ1-4; no clear D. The CDR3 has 15 amino acids. Germline CDR1 SGHVS, CDR2 FNYEAQ. The ends were cut back, 4 bases at V and 0 bases at J, with 9 bases in the middle. The CDR3 sequence: CASSSEVATNEKLFF. The CDR3 DNA is TGTGCCAGCAGCTCGGAGGTGGCAACTAATGAAAAACTGTTTTTT.

The chain recombines TRBV30 with TRBJ2-1; perhaps TRBD1 as D (6 bases). Germline V gene sequence: CDR1 GTSNPN, CDR2 SVGIG (reference sequence). Trimming removed 2 bases from V and 1 base from J, with 15 bases in between. The CDR3 spans 16 residues. For the CDR3, the DNA is TGTGCCTGGAGTACCCCGACAGGTGGATCCTACAATGAGCAGTTCTTC. This sequence encodes CAWSTPTGGSYNEQFF.

This rearrangement joins TRBV28 to TRBJ2-7; 9 bases are a match to TRBD1. The germline gives CDR1 MDHEN, CDR2 SYDVKM. The ends lost 3 bases at V and 6 bases at J; junction bases unmatched: 12. This CDR3 has 16 amino acids. The CDR3 sequence: CASSFPPGQGSSEQYF. DNA for the CDR3: TGTGCCAGCAGTTTCCCCCCGGGACAGGGTTCGTCCGAGCAGTACTTC.

Only a few counts were recorded for this clone. The chain is built from TRBV19 and TRBJ1-5; D unclear. V was shortened by 7 bases and J by 7 bases, with 11 bases between the two germline ends. The CDR3 covers 12 residues. Looked up from germline, CDR1 is LNHDA and CDR2 is SQIVND (reference sequence). CDR3 sequence (DNA): TGTGCCAGTACCCCGGCAGGCCAGCCCCAGCATTTT. Protein product: CASTPAGQPQHF.

The chain carries TRBV7-6 and TRBJ2-7, with TRBD2 matching 10 bases. The germline V gene encodes CDR1 SGHVS and CDR2 FNYEAQ. The length of the CDR3 is 15 residues. The trim removed 2 bases at V and 2 bases at J, leaving 3 bases unmatched. CDR3 DNA sequence: TGTGCCAGCAGCTTACTAGCGGGAGATCCCTACGAGCAGTACTTC. Translation: CASSLLAGDPYEQYF. Full variable domain (missing parts from reference TRBV7-6 and TRBJ2-7): GAGVSQSPRYKVTKRGQDVALRCDPISGHVSLYWYRQALGQGPEFLTYFNYEAQQDKSGLPNDRFSAERPEGSISTLTIQRTEQRDSAMYRCASSLLAGDPYEQYFGPGTRLTVT.

As DNA, the CDR3 is TGTGCCTGGAGTTCCTATGAGGTTGGGAGAAACACCATATATTTT. Translation: CAWSSYEVGRNTIYF. This chain joins TRBV30 and TRBJ1-3; D is unclear. The CDR3 runs to 15 residues. CDR1 and CDR2 from the germline V gene are GTSNPN and SVGIG (reference sequence). V was pared by 2 bases and J by 5 bases, with 16 bases between.